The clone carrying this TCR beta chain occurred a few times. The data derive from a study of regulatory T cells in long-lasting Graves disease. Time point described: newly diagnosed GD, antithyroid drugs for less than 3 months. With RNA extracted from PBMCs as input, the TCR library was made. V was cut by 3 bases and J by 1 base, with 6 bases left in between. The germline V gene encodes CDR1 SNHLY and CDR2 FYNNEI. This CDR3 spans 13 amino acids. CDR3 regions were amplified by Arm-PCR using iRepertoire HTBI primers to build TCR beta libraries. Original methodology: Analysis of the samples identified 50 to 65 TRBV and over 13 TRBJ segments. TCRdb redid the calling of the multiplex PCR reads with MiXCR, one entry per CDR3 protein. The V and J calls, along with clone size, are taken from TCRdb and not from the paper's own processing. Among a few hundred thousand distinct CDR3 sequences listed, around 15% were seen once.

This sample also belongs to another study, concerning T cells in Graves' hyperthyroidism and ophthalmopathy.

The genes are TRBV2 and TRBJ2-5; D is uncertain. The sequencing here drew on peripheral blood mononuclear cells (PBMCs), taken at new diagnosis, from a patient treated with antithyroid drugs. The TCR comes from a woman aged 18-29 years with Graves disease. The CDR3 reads CASSEVTQETQYF. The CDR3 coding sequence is TGTGCCAGCAGTGAGGTCACCCAAGAGACCCAGTACTTC.